This is a list of T cell receptor beta chains from one sample in a study of prognosis after radiotherapy for stage I lung cancer. MiXCR, run by TCRdb on the multiplex PCR reads, gives a single entry per CDR3 protein. This table has 9,000 to 13,000 distinct CDR3 sequences, roughly 51% appearing once. The sequences come from PBMCs, collected before or after stereotactic body radiation therapy (not recorded which). These receptors were obtained from a donor of 50 years or more with non-small cell lung cancer. CDR3s include the opening cysteine and the closing phenylalanine or tryptophan. The D gene is left open where the match is weak. Only part of the rows carry a size: once, few, many, or a class if the clone is expanded.

d_call	v_call	j_call	clone_size	cdr3_aa	cdr3_nt
NA	TRBV7-3	TRBJ2-2	NA	CASSQRGTGELFF	TGTGCCAGCAGCCAACGGGGTACCGGGGAGCTGTTTTTT
NA	TRBV7-2	TRBJ2-5	once	CASSVALVQETQYF	TGTGCCAGCAGCGTAGCGTTAGTACAAGAGACCCAGTACTTC
TRBD1	TRBV28	TRBJ1-5	medium-sized	CASSLGTVSSNQPQHF	TGTGCCAGCAGTTTAGGGACAGTTAGTTCCAATCAGCCCCAGCATTTT
TRBD2	TRBV4-2	TRBJ2-1	many	CASSSGTSGNNEQFF	TGTGCCAGCAGCTCCGGGACTAGCGGGAACAATGAGCAGTTCTTC
NA	TRBV27	TRBJ2-1	medium-sized	CASSPQGFMIEQFF	TGTGCCAGCAGTCCGCAGGGGTTCATGATTGAGCAGTTCTTC
TRBD2	TRBV6-2/TRBV6-3	TRBJ2-1	few	CASRTSTSVAYNEQFF	TGTGCCAGCAGAACTTCTACTAGCGTGGCATACAATGAGCAGTTCTTC
NA	TRBV19	TRBJ1-2	NA	CACSNTAGYVYTF	TGTGCCTGTAGTAACACGGCCGGCTATGTCTACACCTTC
NA	TRBV19	TRBJ1-1	medium-sized	CASSFSTVLNTEAFF	TGTGCCAGTAGTTTCTCGACAGTACTGAACACTGAAGCTTTCTTT
TRBD1	TRBV5-5	TRBJ1-1	many	CASSSGQGARGTEAFF	TGTGCCAGCAGCTCTGGACAGGGGGCGCGGGGGACTGAAGCTTTCTTT
NA	TRBV19	TRBJ2-3	many	CASSIQRSVSDTQYF	TGTGCCAGTAGTATCCAGCGATCTGTCTCCGATACGCAGTATTTT
NA	TRBV12-3/TRBV12-4	TRBJ2-3	medium-sized	CASSYRGTDTQYF	TGTGCCAGCAGTTATAGGGGGACAGATACGCAGTATTTT
NA	TRBV5-5	TRBJ1-3	medium-sized	CASSHGRGAGNTIYF	TGTGCCAGCAGCCACGGACGGGGGGCTGGAAACACCATATATTTT
NA	TRBV30	TRBJ2-4	many	CAWSGGGSIAKNIQYF	TGTGCCTGGAGTGGCGGGGGCAGTATCGCCAAAAACATTCAGTACTTC
TRBD1	TRBV28	TRBJ2-7	NA	CASRGTGLEACDQYF	TGTGCCAGCCGAGGGACAGGTTTAGAGGCCTGCGACCAGTACTTC
TRBD2	TRBV12-3/TRBV12-4	TRBJ2-1	NA	CASSLGGLAADEQFF	TGTGCCAGCAGTTTAGGGGGACTAGCCGCCGATGAGCAGTTCTTC
TRBD1	TRBV3-1	TRBJ1-4	NA	CASSPTGGAAEKLFF	TGTGCCAGCAGCCCAACAGGGGGCGCAGCTGAAAAACTGTTTTTT
NA	TRBV19	TRBJ2-7	medium-sized	CASSPQKFYEQYF	TGTGCCAGTAGTCCACAGAAATTCTACGAGCAGTACTTC
TRBD1	TRBV20-1	TRBJ2-1	many	CSARDPHYRGSSYNEQFF	TGCAGTGCTAGAGATCCCCATTACAGGGGGAGCTCCTACAATGAGCAGTTCTTC
TRBD1	TRBV19	TRBJ1-1	many	CASMVTGLMNTEAFF	TGTGCCAGTATGGTGACAGGGCTTATGAACACTGAAGCTTTCTTT
NA	TRBV12-3/TRBV12-4	TRBJ1-1	medium-sized	CASSSWGGNTEAFF	TGTGCCAGCAGCTCCTGGGGGGGGAACACTGAAGCTTTCTTT
NA	TRBV13	TRBJ1-1	medium-sized	CASSHVGGYTEAFF	TGTGCCAGCAGCCACGTGGGGGGATACACTGAAGCTTTCTTT
TRBD1	TRBV20-1	TRBJ1-1	medium-sized	CSARDPGQGLAEAFF	TGCAGTGCTAGGGATCCGGGACAGGGTCTCGCTGAAGCTTTCTTT
NA	TRBV5-1	TRBJ1-5	NA	CASSSELSNQPQHF	TGCGCCAGCAGCTCAGAGCTTAGCAATCAGCCCCAGCATTTT
NA	TRBV28	TRBJ1-5	NA	CASSLFGVSNQPQHF	TGTGCCAGCAGTTTGTTCGGGGTTAGCAATCAGCCCCAGCATTTT
TRBD1	TRBV7-6	TRBJ1-1	many	CASSSKTGGNTEAFF	TGTGCCAGCAGCTCAAAAACAGGGGGCAACACTGAAGCTTTCTTT
TRBD1	TRBV2	TRBJ1-5	once	CASSPRTGNVQPQHF	TGTGCCAGCAGCCCTAGGACAGGGAATGTTCAGCCCCAGCATTTT
TRBD1	TRBV7-2	TRBJ2-2	NA	CASRGFQGPPGTGVTGELFF	TGTGCCAGCAGAGGATTCCAGGGGCCCCCAGGGACAGGGGTCACCGGGGAGCTGTTTTTT
NA	TRBV3-1	TRBJ1-3	medium-sized	CASSPSGSSGNTIYF	TGTGCCAGCAGCCCGAGCGGGAGCTCTGGAAACACCATATATTTT
NA	TRBV9	TRBJ1-1	many	CASSVVMGNTEAFF	TGTGCCAGCAGCGTAGTCATGGGCAACACTGAAGCTTTCTTT
NA	TRBV19	TRBJ2-1	NA	CASSTEGGQFF	TGTGCCAGTAGTACGGAGGGGGGACAGTTCTTC
NA	TRBV2	TRBJ2-3	NA	CASSESRGTDTQYF	TGTGCCAGCAGTGAATCGAGGGGCACAGATACGCAGTATTTT
NA	TRBV7-2	TRBJ2-7	medium-sized	CASSFGQGGSYEQYF	TGTGCCAGCAGTTTCGGACAGGGAGGGTCCTACGAGCAGTACTTC
NA	TRBV5-1	TRBJ1-4	NA	CAISPLPRGVEKLFF	TGCGCCATCAGCCCCCTCCCCAGGGGTGTTGAAAAACTGTTTTTT
TRBD2	TRBV6-1	TRBJ2-7	NA	CASSVNRAGGGQYF	TGTGCCAGCAGTGTTAACCGAGCGGGGGGGGGGCAGTACTTC
TRBD1	TRBV9	TRBJ1-3	NA	CASSERTGEERNTIYF	TGTGCCAGCAGCGAGAGGACAGGCGAGGAAAGAAACACCATATATTTT